Reported below is one TCR beta chain. TCRbeta library preparation incorporated unique molecular identifiers. One entry per CDR3 protein results from TCRdb running MiXCR on the PCR reads. The table lists approximately 390,000 distinct CDR3 sequences, about a tenth of them singletons. This entry comes from a study of T-cell reconstitution after alpha-beta-depleted transplantation in children. Trimming took off 4 bases at V and 7 bases at J, with 16 bases between the two ends. The CDR3 totals 14 residues. Germline CDR1 MNHEY, CDR2 SVGAGI. The sample in question was PBMCs from the stem cell graft donor, obtained from the stem cell graft. The receptor's source is a human donor who donated a stem cell graft to a child with acute myeloid leukemia. The V gene is TRBV6-5, the J gene TRBJ1-2; tentative D call: TRBD1 (5 bases). CDR3: CASSLGQYGSGYTF. The CDR3 nucleotides read TGTGCCAGCAGTTTGGGGCAGTACGGCTCTGGCTACACCTTC.